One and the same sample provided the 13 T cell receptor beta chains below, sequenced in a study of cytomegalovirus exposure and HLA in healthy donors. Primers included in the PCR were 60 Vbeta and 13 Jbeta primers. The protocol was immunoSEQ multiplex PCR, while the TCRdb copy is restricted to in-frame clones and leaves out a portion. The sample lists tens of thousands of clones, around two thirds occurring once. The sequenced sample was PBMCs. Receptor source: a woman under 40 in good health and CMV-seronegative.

CDR3 sequence (DNA): TGCGCCAGCAGCCAGGCAGCTTATGGCTACACCTTC. This encodes CASSQAAYGYTF. The chain employs TRBV5-1 and TRBJ1-2, with D unresolved. This CDR3 spans 12 amino acids. V shed 4 bases and J shed 5 bases, with 9 bases lying between them. The germline V gene encodes CDR1 SGHRS and CDR2 YFSETQ.

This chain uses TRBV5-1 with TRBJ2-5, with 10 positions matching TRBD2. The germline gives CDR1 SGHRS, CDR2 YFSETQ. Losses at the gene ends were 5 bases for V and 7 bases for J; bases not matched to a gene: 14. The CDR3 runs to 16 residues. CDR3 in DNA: TGCGCCAGCAGTAGCGGGACTAGCGAAATAGGTGGGACCCAGTACTTC. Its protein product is CASSSGTSEIGGTQYF. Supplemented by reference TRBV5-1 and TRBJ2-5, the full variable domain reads KAGVTQTPRYLIKTRGQQVTLSCSPISGHRSVSWYQQTPGQGLQFLFEYFSETQRNKGNFPGRFSGRQFSNSRSEMNVSTLELGDSALYLCASSSGTSEIGGTQYFGPGTRLLVL.

CDR3 bases: TGTGCCAGCAGTCGGACTAGCGGGGCTTCCTACGAGCAGTACTTC. This sequence encodes CASSRTSGASYEQYF. The chain couples TRBV6-6 to TRBJ2-7, with 12 bases lining up with TRBD2. The CDR3 loop spans 15 amino acids. The germline V gene has CDR1 MNHNY and CDR2 SVGAGI (reference sequence). Trimming cost V 5 bases and J 1 base; bases outside gene matches: 3.

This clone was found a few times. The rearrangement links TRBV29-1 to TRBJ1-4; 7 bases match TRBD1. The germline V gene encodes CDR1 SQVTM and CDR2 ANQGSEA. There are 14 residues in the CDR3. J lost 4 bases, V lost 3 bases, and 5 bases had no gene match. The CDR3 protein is CSVDDRDSNEKLFF. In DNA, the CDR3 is TGCAGCGTTGATGACCGGGACAGTAATGAAAAACTGTTTTTT.

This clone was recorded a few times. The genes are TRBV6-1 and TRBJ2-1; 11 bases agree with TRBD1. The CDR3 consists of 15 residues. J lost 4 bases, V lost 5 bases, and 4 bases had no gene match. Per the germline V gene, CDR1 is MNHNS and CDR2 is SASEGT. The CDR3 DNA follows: TGTGCCAGCAGTTTCGGGACAGGGGGATACAATGAGCAGTTCTTC. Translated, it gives CASSFGTGGYNEQFF.

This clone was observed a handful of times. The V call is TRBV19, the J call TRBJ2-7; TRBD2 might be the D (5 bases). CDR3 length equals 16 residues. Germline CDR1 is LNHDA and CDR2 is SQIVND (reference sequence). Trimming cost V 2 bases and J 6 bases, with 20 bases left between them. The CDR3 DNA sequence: TGTGCCAGTAGTATATCGGGTTGGTCAGGACGGGGCGAGCAGTACTTC. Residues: CASSISGWSGRGEQYF.

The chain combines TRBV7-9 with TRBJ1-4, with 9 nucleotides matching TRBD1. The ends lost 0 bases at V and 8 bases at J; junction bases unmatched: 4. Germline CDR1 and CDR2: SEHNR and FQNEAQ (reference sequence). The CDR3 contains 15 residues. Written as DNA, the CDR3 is TGTGCCAGCAGCTTAGCACAGGGGGCGGAAGAAAAACTGTTTTTT. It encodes CASSLAQGAEEKLFF.

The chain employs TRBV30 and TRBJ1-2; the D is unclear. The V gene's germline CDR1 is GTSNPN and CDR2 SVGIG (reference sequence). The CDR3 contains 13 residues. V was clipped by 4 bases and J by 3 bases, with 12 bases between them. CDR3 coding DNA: TGTGCCTGGAAGGTCGCGACATACTATGGCTACACCTTC. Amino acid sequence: CAWKVATYYGYTF.

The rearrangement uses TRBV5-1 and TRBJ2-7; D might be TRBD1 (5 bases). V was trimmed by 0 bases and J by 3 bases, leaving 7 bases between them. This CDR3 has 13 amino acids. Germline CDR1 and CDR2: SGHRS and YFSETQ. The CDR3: CASSLDTGYEQYF. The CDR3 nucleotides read TGCGCCAGCAGCTTGGACACAGGCTACGAGCAGTACTTC.

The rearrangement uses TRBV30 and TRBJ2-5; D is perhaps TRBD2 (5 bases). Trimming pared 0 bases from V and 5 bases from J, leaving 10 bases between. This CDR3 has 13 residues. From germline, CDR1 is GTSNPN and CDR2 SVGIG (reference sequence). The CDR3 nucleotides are TGTGCCTGGAGTGTACTAGTTGGGGAGACCCAGTACTTC. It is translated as CAWSVLVGETQYF.

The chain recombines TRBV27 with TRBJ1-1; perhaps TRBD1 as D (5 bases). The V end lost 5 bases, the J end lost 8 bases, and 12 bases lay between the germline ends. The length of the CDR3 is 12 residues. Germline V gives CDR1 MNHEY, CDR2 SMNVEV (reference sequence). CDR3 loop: CASSGAAGEAFF. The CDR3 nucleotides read TGTGCCAGCAGTGGGGCCGCGGGGGAAGCTTTCTTT.

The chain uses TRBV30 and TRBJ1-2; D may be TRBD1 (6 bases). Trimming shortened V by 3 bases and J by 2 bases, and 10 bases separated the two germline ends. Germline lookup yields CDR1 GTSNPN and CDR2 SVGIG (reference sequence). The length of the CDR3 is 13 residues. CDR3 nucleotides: TGTGCCTGGAGCCAGGGGATCAACTATGGCTACACCTTC. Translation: CAWSQGINYGYTF.

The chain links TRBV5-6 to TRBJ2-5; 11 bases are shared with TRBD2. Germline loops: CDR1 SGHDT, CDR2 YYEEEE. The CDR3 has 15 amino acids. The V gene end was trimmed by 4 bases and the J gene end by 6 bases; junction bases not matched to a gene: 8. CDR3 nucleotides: TGTGCCAGCAGCATTGGGACTAGCGGTATGAAGACCCAGTACTTC. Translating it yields CASSIGTSGMKTQYF.